This T cell receptor beta chain was found in a study of shared clonotypes between healthy human individuals. The CDR3 totals 14 residues. V lost 4 bases and J lost 0, with 11 bases in between. Germline V lookup: CDR1 SGDLS, CDR2 YYNGEE. Profiling relied on immunoSEQ multiplex PCR, and the TCRdb table lists in-frame clones only, not all of them. Of approximately 330,000 clones listed, roughly 80% are singletons. The sequence was collected from a man younger than 45 in good health. This rearrangement joins TRBV9 to TRBJ2-7; D possibly corresponds to TRBD2 (5 bases). Sequences were obtained from memory CD4+ T cells sorted from blood. Subset described: CD45RA-negative fraction. CDR3 sequence (DNA): TGTGCCAGCAGCAGACGAGCGGACTCCTACGAGCAGTACTTC. It yields the protein CASSRRADSYEQYF.